This T cell receptor beta chain was sequenced during a study of blood T cell repertoires in COVID-19 (dated by TCRdb to 2020 to 2021). For context, the study as a whole: Samples from collaborators originated in the United States, Italy and Spain and spanned both the acute and convalescent phases of COVID-19. The prospective study material was composed of cDNA or gDNA derived from T cells, B-cell-depleted T cells, or PBMCs. The dataset comprised deeply sampled blood TCRbeta repertoires from subjects exposed to, actively infected with, or recovered from COVID-19. The repertoires were made available in a free public database intended to serve as a resource for research on the immune response to SARS-CoV-2. The samples were drawn from two sources: the first 160 participants of the ongoing ImmuneRACE study, and 1,000 to 1,500 subjects contributed by 6 global collaborators. A de-identified subject ID, COVID-19 status, age in years and sex were almost always included in the sample metadata. Where available, HLA class I and class II types were taken from metadata supplied by the sample provider and were not determined by assay-based typing. What the research found in general, with its limitations: How much clinical and demographic metadata was included differed by source and by participant, and the metadata was provided uncurated.

About this clone: What antigen it recognizes has not been identified. No base quality values were provided; no much bigger clone lies one nucleotide off.

Including cysteine and phenylalanine, the CDR3 has 13 amino acids. Only the CDR3 part of the read is kept: 39 bases, read in frame from the first base. CDR1 and CDR2, per the germline V gene, are MNHEY and SVGAGI. The V and J ends are trimmed by 6 bases and 8 bases, leaving 16 bases between them. Each collaborating institution followed its own protocols to collect whole blood in K2EDTA tubes. Collaborator samples were shipped for TCRbeta analysis as frozen whole blood, isolated PBMCs, or DNA extracted from either sample type. TCRbeta CDR3 regions were amplified from genomic DNA by means of the immunoSEQ Assay, a bias-controlled multiplex PCR. For the original study's pipeline: The number of nucleated cells in each sample was estimated by amplification of reference gene primers within the assay. To quantify the absolute abundance of each unique TCRbeta CDR3 rearrangement, sequence reads were collapsed and filtered. For each sample, productive Simpson clonality was calculated as the square root of Simpson's diversity index over productive rearrangements. TCRdb retrieved this table from immuneACCESS and kept in-frame rearrangements only. Not all clones are present; in checked studies, unresolved V genes account for under half, and no reason is known for the remainder. Clone size and V and J calls were adopted from that table, with D and trimming inferred from the DNA. For this sample there are over 100,000 clones; 70% to 90% appear just once. Of the sample, 4% to 6% is held by the ten largest clones.

The chain couples TRBV6-5 to TRBJ1-2; matching of 5 bases hints at TRBD1 as the D gene. Sequenced sample: peripheral blood. This clonotype originated in a human donor in a cohort sampled during active COVID-19. CDR3 loop: CASRAAGRSGYTF. At the DNA level, the sequence is TGTGCCAGCAGGGCCGCGGGGCGAAGCGGCTACACCTTC.